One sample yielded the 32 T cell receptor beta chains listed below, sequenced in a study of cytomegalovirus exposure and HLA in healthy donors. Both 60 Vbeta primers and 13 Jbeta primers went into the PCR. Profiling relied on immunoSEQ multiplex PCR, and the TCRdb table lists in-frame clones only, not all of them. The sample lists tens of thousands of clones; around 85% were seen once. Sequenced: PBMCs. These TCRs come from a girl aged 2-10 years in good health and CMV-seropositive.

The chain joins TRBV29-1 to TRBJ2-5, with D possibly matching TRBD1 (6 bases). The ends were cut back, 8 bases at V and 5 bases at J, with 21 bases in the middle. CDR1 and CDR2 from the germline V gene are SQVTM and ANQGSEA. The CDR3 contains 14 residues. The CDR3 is CSTSGHTWDETQYF. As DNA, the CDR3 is TGCAGCACGTCGGGACATACCTGGGATGAGACCCAGTACTTC.

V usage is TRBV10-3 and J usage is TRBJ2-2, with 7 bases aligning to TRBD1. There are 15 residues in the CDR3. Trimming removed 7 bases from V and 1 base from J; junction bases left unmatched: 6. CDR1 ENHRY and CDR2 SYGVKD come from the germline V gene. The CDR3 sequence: CAITRTGGNTGELFF. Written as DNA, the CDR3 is TGTGCCATCACTAGGACAGGAGGGAACACCGGGGAGCTGTTTTTT.

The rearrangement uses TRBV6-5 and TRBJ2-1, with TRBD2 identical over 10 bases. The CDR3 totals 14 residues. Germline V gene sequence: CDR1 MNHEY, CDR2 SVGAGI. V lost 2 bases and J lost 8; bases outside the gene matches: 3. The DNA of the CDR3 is TGTGCCAGCAGTTACCTCGGGACTAGCGATGAGCAGTTCTTC. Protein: CASSYLGTSDEQFF.

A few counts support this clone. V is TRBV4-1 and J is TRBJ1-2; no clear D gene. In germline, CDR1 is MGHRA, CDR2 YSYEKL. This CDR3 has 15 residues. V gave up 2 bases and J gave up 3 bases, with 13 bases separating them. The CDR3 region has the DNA TGCGCCAGCAGCCAATACATGAGACAAGACTATGGCTACACCTTC. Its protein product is CASSQYMRQDYGYTF.

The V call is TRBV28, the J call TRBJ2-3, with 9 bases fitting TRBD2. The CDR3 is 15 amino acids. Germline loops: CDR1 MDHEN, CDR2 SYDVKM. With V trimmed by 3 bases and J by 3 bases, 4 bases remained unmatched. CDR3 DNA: TGTGCCAGCAGTTTGGCGGGAGGGGGGACAGATACGCAGTATTTT. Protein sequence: CASSLAGGGTDTQYF. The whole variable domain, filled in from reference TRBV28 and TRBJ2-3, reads DVKVTQSSRYLVKRTGEKVFLECVQDMDHENMFWYRQDPGLGLRLIYFSYDVKMKEKGDIPEGYSVSREKKERFSLILESASTNQTSMYLCASSLAGGGTDTQYFGPGTRLTVL.

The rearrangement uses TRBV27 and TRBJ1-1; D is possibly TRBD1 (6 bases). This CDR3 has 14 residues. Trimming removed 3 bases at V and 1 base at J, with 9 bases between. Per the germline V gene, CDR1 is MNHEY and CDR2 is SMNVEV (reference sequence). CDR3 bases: TGTGCCAGCAGTTTTTTGACAGGGAACACTGAAGCTTTCTTT. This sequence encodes CASSFLTGNTEAFF.

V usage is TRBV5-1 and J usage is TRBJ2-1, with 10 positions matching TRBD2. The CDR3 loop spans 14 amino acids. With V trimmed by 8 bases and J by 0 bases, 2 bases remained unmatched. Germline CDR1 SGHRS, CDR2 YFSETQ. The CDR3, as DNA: TGCGCCAGGGAGCGGGAGGGCTCCTACAATGAGCAGTTCTTC. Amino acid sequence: CAREREGSYNEQFF. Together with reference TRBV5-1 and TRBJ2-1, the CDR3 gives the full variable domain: KAGVTQTPRYLIKTRGQQVTLSCSPISGHRSVSWYQQTPGQGLQFLFEYFSETQRNKGNFPGRFSGRQFSNSRSEMNVSTLELGDSALYLCAREREGSYNEQFFGPGTRLTVL.

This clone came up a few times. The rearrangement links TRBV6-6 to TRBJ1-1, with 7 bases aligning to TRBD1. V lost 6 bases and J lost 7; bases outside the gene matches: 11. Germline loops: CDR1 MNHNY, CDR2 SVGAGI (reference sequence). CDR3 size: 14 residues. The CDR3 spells CASSERQGLGEAFF. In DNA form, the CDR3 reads TGTGCCAGCAGCGAGCGACAGGGTCTGGGTGAAGCTTTCTTT.

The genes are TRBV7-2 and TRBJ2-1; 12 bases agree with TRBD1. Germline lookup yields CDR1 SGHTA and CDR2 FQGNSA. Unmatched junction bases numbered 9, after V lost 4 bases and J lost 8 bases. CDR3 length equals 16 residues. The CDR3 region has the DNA TGTGCCAGCAGCTCCGTAGGGACAGGGGGCTATTATGAGCAGTTCTTC. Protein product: CASSSVGTGGYYEQFF. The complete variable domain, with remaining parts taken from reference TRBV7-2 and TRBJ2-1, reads GAGVSQSPSNKVTEKGKDVELRCDPISGHTALYWYRQSLGQGLEFLIYFQGNSAPDKSGLPSDRFSAERTGGSVSTLTIQRTQQEDSAVYLCASSSVGTGGYYEQFFGPGTRLTVL.

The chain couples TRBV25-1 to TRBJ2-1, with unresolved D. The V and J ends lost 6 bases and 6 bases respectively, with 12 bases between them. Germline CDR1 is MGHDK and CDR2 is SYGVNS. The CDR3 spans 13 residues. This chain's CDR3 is CASRWQSGNEQFF. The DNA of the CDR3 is TGTGCCAGCAGGTGGCAAAGTGGCAATGAGCAGTTCTTC.

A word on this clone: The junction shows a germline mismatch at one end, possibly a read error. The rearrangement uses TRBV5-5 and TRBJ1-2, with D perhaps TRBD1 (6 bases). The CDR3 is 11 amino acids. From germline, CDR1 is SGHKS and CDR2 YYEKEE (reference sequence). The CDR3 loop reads CASSFESEGAF. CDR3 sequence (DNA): TGTGCCAGCAGCTTCGAATCAGAGGGGGCCTTC.

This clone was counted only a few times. DNA for the CDR3: TGCGCCAGCAGCCAAGGGGGAGTTCAGCCCCAGCATTTT. Translated, it gives CASSQGGVQPQHF. The chain carries TRBV4-1 and TRBJ1-5, with no clear D. The CDR3 covers 13 residues. In germline, CDR1 is MGHRA, CDR2 YSYEKL. The V end lost 1 base, the J end lost 6 bases, and 7 bases lay between the germline ends.

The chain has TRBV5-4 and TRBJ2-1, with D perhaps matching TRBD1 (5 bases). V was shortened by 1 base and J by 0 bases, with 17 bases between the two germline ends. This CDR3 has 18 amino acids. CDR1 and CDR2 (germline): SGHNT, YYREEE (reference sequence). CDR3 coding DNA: TGTGCCAGCAGCTTGTTTAGGTCAGGGTCTAGCTCCTACAATGAGCAGTTCTTC. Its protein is CASSLFRSGSSSYNEQFF.

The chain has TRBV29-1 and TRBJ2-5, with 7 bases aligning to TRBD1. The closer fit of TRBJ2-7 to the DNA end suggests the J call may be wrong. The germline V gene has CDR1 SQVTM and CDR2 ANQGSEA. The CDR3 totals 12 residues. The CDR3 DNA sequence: TGCAGCGCCGGGACAGTTGAGTACGAGCAGTACTTC. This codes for CSAGTVEYEQYF.

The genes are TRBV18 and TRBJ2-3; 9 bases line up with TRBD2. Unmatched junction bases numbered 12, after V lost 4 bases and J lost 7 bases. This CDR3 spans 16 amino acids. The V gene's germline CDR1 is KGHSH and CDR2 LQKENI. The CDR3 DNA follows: TGTGCCAGCTCACAATCTCAGGGACTAGCCGCGTATACGCAGTATTTT. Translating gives CASSQSQGLAAYTQYF.

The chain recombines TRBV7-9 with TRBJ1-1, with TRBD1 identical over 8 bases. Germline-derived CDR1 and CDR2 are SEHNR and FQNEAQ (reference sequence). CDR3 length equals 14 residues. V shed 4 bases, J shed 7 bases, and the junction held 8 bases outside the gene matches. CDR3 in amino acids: CASSSGQGPHEAFF. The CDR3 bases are TGTGCCAGCAGCTCTGGACAGGGTCCCCATGAAGCTTTCTTT.

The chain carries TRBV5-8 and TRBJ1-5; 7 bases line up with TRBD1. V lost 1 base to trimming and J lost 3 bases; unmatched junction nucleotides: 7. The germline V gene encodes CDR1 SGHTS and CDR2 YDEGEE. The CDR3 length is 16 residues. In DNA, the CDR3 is TGTGCCAGCAGCTTGCTCAGGGGGGCCCTCAATCAGCCCCAGCATTTT. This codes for CASSLLRGALNQPQHF. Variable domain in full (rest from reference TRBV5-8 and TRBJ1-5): EAGVTQSPTHLIKTRGQQATLRCSPISGHTSVYWYQQALGLGLQFLLWYDEGEERNRGNFPPRFSGRQFPNYSSELNVNALELEDSALYLCASSLLRGALNQPQHFGDGTRLSIL.

CDR3 DNA: TGTGCCTGGATGCTCCAGGGGTCCGAGCAGTACTTC. Translation gives CAWMLQGSEQYF. The rearrangement uses TRBV30 and TRBJ2-7, with D tentatively TRBD1 (6 bases). Trimming stripped 4 bases from V and 6 bases from J, with 13 bases between. The CDR3 is made up of 12 amino acids. In germline, CDR1 is GTSNPN, CDR2 SVGIG (reference sequence).

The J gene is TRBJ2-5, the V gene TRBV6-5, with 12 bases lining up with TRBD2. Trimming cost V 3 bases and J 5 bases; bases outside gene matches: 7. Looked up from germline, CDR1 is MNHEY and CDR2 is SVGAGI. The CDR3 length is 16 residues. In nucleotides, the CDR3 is TGTGCCAGCAGTTATAGTTATCTAGCGGGAGGGGAGACCCAGTACTTC. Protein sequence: CASSYSYLAGGETQYF.

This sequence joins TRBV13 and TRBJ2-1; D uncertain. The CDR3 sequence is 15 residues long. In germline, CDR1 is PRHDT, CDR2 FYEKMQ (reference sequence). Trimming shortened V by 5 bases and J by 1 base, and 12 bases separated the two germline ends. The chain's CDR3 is CASSPHQDSYNEQFF. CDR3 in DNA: TGTGCCAGCAGCCCCCACCAGGATTCCTACAATGAGCAGTTCTTC.

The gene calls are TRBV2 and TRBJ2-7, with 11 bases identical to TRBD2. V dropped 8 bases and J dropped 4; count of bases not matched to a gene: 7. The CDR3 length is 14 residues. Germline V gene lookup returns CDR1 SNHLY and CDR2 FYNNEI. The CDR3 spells CASGRLAGMYEQYF. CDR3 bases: TGTGCCAGCGGGAGACTAGCGGGAATGTACGAGCAGTACTTC.

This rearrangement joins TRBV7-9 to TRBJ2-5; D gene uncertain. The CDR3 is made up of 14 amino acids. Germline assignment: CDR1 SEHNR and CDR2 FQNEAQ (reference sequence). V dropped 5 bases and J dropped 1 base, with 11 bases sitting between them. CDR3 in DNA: TGTGCCAGCAGCCTCATACACCGCCAAGAGACCCAGTACTTC. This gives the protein CASSLIHRQETQYF.

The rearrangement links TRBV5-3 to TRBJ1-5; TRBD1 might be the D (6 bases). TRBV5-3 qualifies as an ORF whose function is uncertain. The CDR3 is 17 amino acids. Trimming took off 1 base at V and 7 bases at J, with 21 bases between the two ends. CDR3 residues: CARSLSGLGGAGQPQHF. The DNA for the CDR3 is TGTGCCAGAAGCTTGTCGGGGTTGGGGGGGGCCGGCCAGCCCCAGCATTTT.

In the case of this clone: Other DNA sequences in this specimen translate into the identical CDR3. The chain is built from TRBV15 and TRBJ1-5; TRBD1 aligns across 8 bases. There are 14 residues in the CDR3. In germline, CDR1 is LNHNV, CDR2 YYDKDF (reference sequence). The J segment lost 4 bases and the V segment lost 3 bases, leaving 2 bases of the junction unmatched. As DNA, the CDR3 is TGTGCCACCAGCAGGGACAGGGTTAATCAGCCCCAGCATTTT. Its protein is CATSRDRVNQPQHF. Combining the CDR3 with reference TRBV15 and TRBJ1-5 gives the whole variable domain DAMVIQNPRYQVTQFGKPVTLSCSQTLNHNVMYWYQQKSSQAPKLLFHYYDKDFNNEADTPDNFQSRRPNTSFCFLDIRSPGLGDTAMYLCATSRDRVNQPQHFGDGTRLSIL.

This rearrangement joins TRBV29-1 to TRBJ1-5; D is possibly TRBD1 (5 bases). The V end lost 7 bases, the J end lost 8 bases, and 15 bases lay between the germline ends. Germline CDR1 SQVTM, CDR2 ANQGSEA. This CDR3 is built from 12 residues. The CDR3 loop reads CSAGGPNEPQHF. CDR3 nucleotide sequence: TGCAGCGCGGGGGGTCCCAACGAGCCCCAGCATTTT.

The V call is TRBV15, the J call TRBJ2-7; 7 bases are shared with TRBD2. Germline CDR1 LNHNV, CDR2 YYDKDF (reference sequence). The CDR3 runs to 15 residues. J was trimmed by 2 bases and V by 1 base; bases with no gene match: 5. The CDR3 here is CATSRGLADPYEQYF. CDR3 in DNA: TGTGCCACCAGCAGAGGGCTAGCGGACCCCTACGAGCAGTACTTC.

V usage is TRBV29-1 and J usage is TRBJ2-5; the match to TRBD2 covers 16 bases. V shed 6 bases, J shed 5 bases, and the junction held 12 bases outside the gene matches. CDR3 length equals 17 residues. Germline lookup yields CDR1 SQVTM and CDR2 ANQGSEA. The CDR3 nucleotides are TGCAGCGTGCTGAGACCCGGGACTAGCGGGAGGGGTGAGACCCAGTACTTC. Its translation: CSVLRPGTSGRGETQYF.

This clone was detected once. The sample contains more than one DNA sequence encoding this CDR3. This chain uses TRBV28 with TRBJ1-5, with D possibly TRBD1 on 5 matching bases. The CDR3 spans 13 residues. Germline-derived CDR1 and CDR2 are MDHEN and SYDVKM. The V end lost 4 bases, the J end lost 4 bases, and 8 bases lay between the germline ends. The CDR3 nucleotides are TGTGCCAGCAGTTCCCAGGGAAATCAGCCCCAGCATTTT. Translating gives CASSSQGNQPQHF.

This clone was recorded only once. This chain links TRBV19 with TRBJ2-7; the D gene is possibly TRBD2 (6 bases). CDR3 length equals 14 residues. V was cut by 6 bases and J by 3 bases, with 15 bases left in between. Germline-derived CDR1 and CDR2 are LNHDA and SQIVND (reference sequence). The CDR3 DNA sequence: TGTGCCAGTAGAGCAAGGGACTCCGTCTACGAGCAGTACTTC. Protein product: CASRARDSVYEQYF.

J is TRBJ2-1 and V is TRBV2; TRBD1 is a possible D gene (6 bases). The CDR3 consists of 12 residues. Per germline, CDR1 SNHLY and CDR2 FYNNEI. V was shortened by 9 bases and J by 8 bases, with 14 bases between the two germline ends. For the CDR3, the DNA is TGTGCCAGGAGGACAGTAGTAGATGAGCAGTTCTTC. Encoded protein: CARRTVVDEQFF.

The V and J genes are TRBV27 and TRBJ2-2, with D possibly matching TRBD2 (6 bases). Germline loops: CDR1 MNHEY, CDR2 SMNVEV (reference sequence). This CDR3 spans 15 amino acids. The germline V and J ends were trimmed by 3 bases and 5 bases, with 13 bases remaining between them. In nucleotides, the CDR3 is TGTGCCAGCAGTTTTTCGGGACTCTTTACCGGGGAGCTGTTTTTT. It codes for CASSFSGLFTGELFF.

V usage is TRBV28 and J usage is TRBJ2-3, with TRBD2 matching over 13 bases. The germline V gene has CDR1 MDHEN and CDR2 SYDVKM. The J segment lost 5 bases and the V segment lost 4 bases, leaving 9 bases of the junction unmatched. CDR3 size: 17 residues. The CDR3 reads CASSSTGLAGAGDTQYF. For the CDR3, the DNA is TGTGCCAGCAGTTCTACCGGACTAGCGGGAGCTGGAGATACGCAGTATTTT.